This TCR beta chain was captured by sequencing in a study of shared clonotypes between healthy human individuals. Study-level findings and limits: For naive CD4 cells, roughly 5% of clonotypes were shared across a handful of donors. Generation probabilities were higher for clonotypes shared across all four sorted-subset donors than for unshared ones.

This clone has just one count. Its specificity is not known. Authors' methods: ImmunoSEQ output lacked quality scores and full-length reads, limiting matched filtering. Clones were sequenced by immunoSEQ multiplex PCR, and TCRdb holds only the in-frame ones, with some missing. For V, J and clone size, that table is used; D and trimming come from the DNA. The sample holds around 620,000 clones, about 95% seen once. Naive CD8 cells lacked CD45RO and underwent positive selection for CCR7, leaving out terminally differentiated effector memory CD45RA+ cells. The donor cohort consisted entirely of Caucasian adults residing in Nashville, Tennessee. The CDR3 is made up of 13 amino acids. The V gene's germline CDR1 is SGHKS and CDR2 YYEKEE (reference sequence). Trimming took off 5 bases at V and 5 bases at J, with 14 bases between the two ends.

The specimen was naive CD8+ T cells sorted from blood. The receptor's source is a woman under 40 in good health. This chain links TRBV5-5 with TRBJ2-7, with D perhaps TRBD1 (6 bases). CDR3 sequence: CASRGEGEHEQYF. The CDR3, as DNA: TGTGCCAGCAGGGGCGAGGGGGAACACGAGCAGTACTTC.